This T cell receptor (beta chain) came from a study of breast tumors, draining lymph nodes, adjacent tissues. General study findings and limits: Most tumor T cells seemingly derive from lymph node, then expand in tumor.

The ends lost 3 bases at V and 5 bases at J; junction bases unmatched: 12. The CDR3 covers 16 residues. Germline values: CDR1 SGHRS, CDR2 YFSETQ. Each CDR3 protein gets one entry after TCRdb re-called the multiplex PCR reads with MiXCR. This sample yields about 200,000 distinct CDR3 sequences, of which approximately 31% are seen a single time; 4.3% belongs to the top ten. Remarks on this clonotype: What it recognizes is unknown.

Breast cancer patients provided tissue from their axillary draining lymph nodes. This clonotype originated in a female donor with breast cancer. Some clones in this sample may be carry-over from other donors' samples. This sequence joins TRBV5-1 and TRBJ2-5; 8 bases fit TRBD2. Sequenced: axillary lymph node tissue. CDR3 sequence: CASSYRDGRAGETQYF. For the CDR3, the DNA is TGCGCCAGCAGCTACCGGGACGGGAGGGCCGGGGAGACCCAGTACTTC.